What follows describes a single TCR beta chain. Antigen: not known. The entry originates in a study of T cells expressing NK-cell markers. Study details: The TCR beta repertoires were obtained from sorted CD3+CD56+NKG2C+, CD3+CD56+NKG2C- and CD3+CD56-NKG2C+ T cells.

Study-level points and caveats: The CD3+CD56-NKG2C+ fraction of several donors was also led by these clonotypes.

TCRdb re-called the 5' RACE reads, yielding one record per CDR3 amino acid sequence without DNA. The sample is made up of about 120,000 distinct CDR3 sequences, and the top ten hold approximately 17% of it. The CDR3 is made up of 15 amino acids. Germline assignment: CDR1 SQVTM and CDR2 ANQGSEA. V usage is TRBV29-1 and J usage is TRBJ1-1. The sequencing sample was made of blood T cells: a sorted CD56 or NKG2C T cell subset, CD4+ or CD8+ T cells, or bulk PBMC T cells (not recorded which). This TCR derives from a woman between 18 and 70 years old in good health. CDR3: CSVMSPGRSNTEAFF.